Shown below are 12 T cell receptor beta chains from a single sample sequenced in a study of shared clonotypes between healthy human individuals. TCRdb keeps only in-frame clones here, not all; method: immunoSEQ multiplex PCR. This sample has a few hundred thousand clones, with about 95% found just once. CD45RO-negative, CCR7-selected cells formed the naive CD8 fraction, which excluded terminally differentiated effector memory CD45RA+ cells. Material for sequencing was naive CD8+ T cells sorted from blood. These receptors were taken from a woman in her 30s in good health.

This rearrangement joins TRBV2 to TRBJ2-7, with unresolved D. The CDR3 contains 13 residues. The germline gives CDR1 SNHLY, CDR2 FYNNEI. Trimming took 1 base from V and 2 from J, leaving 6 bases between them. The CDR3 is CASSEGATYEQYF. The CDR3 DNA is TGTGCCAGCAGTGAAGGGGCCACCTACGAGCAGTACTTC.

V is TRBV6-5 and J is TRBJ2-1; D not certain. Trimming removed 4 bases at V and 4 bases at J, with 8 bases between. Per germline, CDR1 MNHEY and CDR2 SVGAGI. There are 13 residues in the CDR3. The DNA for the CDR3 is TGTGCCAGCAGTTTCGGACCGTACAATGAGCAGTTCTTC. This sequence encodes CASSFGPYNEQFF.

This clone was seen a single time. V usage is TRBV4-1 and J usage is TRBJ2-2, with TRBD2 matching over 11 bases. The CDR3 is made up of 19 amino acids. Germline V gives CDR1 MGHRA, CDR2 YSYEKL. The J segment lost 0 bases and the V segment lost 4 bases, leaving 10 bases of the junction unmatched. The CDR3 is CASSPGLAGSKSNTGELFF. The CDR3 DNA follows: TGCGCCAGCAGCCCTGGACTAGCGGGTAGTAAATCGAACACCGGGGAGCTGTTTTTT.

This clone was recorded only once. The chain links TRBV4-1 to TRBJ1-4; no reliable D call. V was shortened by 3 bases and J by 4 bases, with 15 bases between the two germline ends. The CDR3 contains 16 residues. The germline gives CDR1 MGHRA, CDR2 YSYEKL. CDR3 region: CASSQQTAAGNEKLFF. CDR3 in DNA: TGCGCCAGCAGCCAGCAAACCGCGGCGGGTAATGAAAAACTGTTTTTT.

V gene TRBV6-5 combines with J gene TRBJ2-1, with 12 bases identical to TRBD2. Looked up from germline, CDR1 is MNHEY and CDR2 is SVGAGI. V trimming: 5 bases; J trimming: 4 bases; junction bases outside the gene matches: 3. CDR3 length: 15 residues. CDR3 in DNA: TGTGCCAGCAGTGCACTAGCGGGAGGATACAATGAGCAGTTCTTC. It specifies CASSALAGGYNEQFF.

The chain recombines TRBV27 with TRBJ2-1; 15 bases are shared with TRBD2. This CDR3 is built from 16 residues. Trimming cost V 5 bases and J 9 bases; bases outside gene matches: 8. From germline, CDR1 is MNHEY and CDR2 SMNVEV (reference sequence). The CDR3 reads CASSPGTSGRFSEQFF. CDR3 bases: TGTGCCAGCAGTCCCGGGACTAGCGGGAGGTTCAGTGAGCAGTTCTTC.

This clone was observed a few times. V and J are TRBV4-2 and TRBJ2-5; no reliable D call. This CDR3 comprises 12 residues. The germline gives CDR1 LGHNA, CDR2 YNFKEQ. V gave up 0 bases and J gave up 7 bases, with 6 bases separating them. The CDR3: CASSQERTTQYF. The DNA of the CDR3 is TGTGCCAGCAGCCAAGAGCGGACGACCCAGTACTTC.

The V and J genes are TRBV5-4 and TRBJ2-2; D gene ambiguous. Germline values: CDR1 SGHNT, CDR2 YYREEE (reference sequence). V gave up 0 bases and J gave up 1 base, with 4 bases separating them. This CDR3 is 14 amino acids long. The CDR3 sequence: CASSLGENTGELFF. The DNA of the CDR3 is TGTGCCAGCAGCTTGGGTGAGAACACCGGGGAGCTGTTTTTT.

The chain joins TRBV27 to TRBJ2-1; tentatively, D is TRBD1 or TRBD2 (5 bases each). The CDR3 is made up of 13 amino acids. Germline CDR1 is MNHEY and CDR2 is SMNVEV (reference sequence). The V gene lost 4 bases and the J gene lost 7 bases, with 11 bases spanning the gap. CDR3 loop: CASSWGPSNEQFF. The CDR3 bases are TGTGCCAGCAGTTGGGGACCAAGTAATGAGCAGTTCTTC.

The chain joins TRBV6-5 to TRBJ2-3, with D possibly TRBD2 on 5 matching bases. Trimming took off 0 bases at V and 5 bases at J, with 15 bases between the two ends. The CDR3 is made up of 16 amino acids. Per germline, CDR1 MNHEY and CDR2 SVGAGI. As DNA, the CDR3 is TGTGCCAGCAGTTACTCGGGCGGGCGACTTCTAGATACGCAGTATTTT. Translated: CASSYSGGRLLDTQYF.

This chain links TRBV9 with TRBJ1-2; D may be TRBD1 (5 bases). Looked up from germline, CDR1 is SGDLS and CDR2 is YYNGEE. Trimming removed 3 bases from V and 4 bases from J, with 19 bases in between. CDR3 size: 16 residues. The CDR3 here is CASSAAPTEVLYGYTF. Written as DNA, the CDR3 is TGTGCCAGCAGCGCAGCCCCGACAGAAGTTCTCTATGGCTACACCTTC.

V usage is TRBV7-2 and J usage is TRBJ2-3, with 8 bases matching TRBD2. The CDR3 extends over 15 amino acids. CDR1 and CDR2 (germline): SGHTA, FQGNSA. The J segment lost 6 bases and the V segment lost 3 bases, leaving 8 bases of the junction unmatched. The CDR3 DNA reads TGTGCCAGCAGCTTGTCGGGAGGGCCTGCTGATACGCAGTATTTT. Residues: CASSLSGGPADTQYF.